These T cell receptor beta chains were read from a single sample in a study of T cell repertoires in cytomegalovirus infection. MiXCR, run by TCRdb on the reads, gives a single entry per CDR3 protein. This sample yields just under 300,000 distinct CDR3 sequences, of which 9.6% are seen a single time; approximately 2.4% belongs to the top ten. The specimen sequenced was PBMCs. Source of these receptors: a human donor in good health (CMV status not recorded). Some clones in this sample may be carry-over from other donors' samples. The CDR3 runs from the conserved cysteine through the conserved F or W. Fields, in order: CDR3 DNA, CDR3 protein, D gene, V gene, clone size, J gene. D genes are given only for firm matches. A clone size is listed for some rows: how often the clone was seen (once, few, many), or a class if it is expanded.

TGTGCCAGATCCTCGACAGGGAACTTGGCCGGGGAGCTGTTTTTT	CARSSTGNLAGELFF	TRBD1	TRBV2	many	TRBJ2-2
TGTGCCAGCAAATATAACGGGGGGACTGCGAACACCGGGGAGCTGTTTTTT	CASKYNGGTANTGELFF	TRBD2	TRBV6-1	many	TRBJ2-2
TGTGCCAGCAGCATTAGTGTGGGACACCGAGATACGCAGTATTTT	CASSISVGHRDTQYF	-	TRBV7-2	many	TRBJ2-3
TGCAGTGCTAGAGTTTGGGGTGTAGGGGCTTTCTTT	CSARVWGVGAFF	-	TRBV20-1	few	TRBJ1-1
TGTGCCAGCAGTTTATCGATTGGCGAAGAGGGATACACAGATACGCAGTATTTT	CASSLSIGEEGYTDTQYF	-	TRBV27	many	TRBJ2-3
TGCAGTGCTAGAGAGCCCCGGGGGCTAAGTAATGAAAAACTGTTTTTT	CSAREPRGLSNEKLFF	-	TRBV20-1	many	TRBJ1-4
TGTGCCAGCAGTCCCGGACAGGTTGGCCATACGCAGTATTTT	CASSPGQVGHTQYF	TRBD1	TRBV6-2/TRBV6-3	few	TRBJ2-3
TGTGCCAGCAGTCGATTAACAGTGACCATCGGCTACACCTTC	CASSRLTVTIGYTF	-	TRBV7-9	-	TRBJ1-2
TGTGCCAGCATCCTATTGACAGGGTGGTACACTGAAGCTTTCTTT	CASILLTGWYTEAFF	TRBD1	TRBV12-3/TRBV12-4	many	TRBJ1-1
TGTGCCAGCAGTTCGCATCGGACAGGGGGTAACTATGGCTACACCTTC	CASSSHRTGGNYGYTF	TRBD1	TRBV6-2/TRBV6-3	many	TRBJ1-2
TGCGCCAGCAGCCCCCAGCGGGCCGGTCCAGATACGCAGTATTTT	CASSPQRAGPDTQYF	-	TRBV5-1	few	TRBJ2-3
TGTGCCAGCAGTCTTTCGGGGAGCACCGGGGAGCTGTTTTTT	CASSLSGSTGELFF	-	TRBV12-3/TRBV12-4	many	TRBJ2-2
TGCAGCGTTGGCCCATCGACGGGGGACTTCACCGGGGAGCTGTTTTTT	CSVGPSTGDFTGELFF	-	TRBV29-1	many	TRBJ2-2
TGTGCCAGCACTCCTGGACGGCGGTCTGCTCAAGAGACCCAGTACTTC	CASTPGRRSAQETQYF	-	TRBV28	many	TRBJ2-5
TGTGCCAGCAGCTCACAGGGGTTCAACTCACCCCTCCACTTT	CASSSQGFNSPLHF	TRBD1	TRBV7-8	many	TRBJ1-6
TGCGCCAGCAGCTTGGGCCTGATTGACTATAATGAAAAACTGTTTTTT	CASSLGLIDYNEKLFF	-	TRBV5-1	few	TRBJ1-4
TGTGCCAGCAGACACGGACTAGTAGATACGCAGTATTTT	CASRHGLVDTQYF	TRBD2	TRBV28	few	TRBJ2-3
TGTGCCAGCAGCTTGTCAGGCTCTCAGCCCCAGCATTTT	CASSLSGSQPQHF	-	TRBV5-6	many	TRBJ1-5
TGTGCCAGCAGTTTCCGACAGGGTAATGAAAAACTGTTTTTT	CASSFRQGNEKLFF	TRBD1	TRBV12-3/TRBV12-4	many	TRBJ1-4
TGTGCCAGCAGGACCCGGGACAGGGCTACCACAGATACGCAGTATTTT	CASRTRDRATTDTQYF	TRBD1	TRBV6-2/TRBV6-3	many	TRBJ2-3
TGTGCCAGCAGTGGCGGGGGGGTACAAGAGACCCAGTACTTC	CASSGGGVQETQYF	TRBD2	TRBV25-1	-	TRBJ2-5
TGTGCCAGCCGGGGGTGGAGCGCATCCACAGATACGCAGTATTTT	CASRGWSASTDTQYF	-	TRBV27	few	TRBJ2-3
TGTGCCAGCAGCCCCTTCAGCGGGGGTTACTCCTACAATGAGCAGTTCTTC	CASSPFSGGYSYNEQFF	TRBD2	TRBV3-1	-	TRBJ2-1
TGTGCCAGCAGCTCCGGACAGTCGAACACCGGGGAGCTGTTTTTT	CASSSGQSNTGELFF	-	TRBV11-2	-	TRBJ2-2
TGTGCCAGCAGTACCCTGACCCGAGTACAGGGACCCTACGAGCAGTACTTC	CASSTLTRVQGPYEQYF	-	TRBV27	many	TRBJ2-7
TGTGCCAGCAGCTTTACGAGGGTTACCGGGGAGCTGTTTTTT	CASSFTRVTGELFF	-	TRBV7-9	many	TRBJ2-2
TGTGCCAGCAGCCTTGGTGAGCGGACCAATGAGCAGTTCTTC	CASSLGERTNEQFF	-	TRBV28	many	TRBJ2-1
TGTGCCAGCTCACCAAGGGGGATGAGCGGCTACACCTTC	CASSPRGMSGYTF	-	TRBV18	many	TRBJ1-2
TGTGCCAGCAGCCCACCACAGGGTGCCTATGGCTACACCTTC	CASSPPQGAYGYTF	-	TRBV7-9	many	TRBJ1-2
TGTGCCAGCAGTTACCCTCACCAAGAGACCCAGTACTTC	CASSYPHQETQYF	-	TRBV6-6	-	TRBJ2-5
TGTGCCAGCAGTGAATCCACAGGGGTAGGCACTGAAGCTTTCTTT	CASSESTGVGTEAFF	TRBD1	TRBV25-1	few	TRBJ1-1
TGCAGCGTTGAAGGGCGGGGGGGCTTTAACCCAAACAATGAGCAGTTCTTC	CSVEGRGGFNPNNEQFF	TRBD2	TRBV29-1	few	TRBJ2-1
TGTGCCAGCAGCCGTACCGCCGGGACCGTGGGCGGGGGCAGCTACAATGAGCAGTTCTTC	CASSRTAGTVGGGSYNEQFF	-	TRBV14	many	TRBJ2-1
TGTGCCAGCAGCGAACAGGGTCCCCCAGATACGCAGTATTTT	CASSEQGPPDTQYF	-	TRBV11-3	many	TRBJ2-3
TGTGCCAGCAGCTCGCTCGGCCCCGGAGTCGCCAAAAACATTCAGTACTTC	CASSSLGPGVAKNIQYF	-	TRBV28	many	TRBJ2-4
TGCGCCAGCAGCCAAGATTTCGGCCACCTAGAAAGCACCCTCCACTTT	CASSQDFGHLESTLHF	-	TRBV4-3	many	TRBJ1-6
TGTGCCAGCAGCCGCCCGGGACTAGCGAACACCGGGGAGCTGTTTTTT	CASSRPGLANTGELFF	TRBD2	TRBV14	many	TRBJ2-2
TGTGCCAGCAGCTTAATGGGGCAAGTCACTGAAGCTTTCTTT	CASSLMGQVTEAFF	-	TRBV7-9	many	TRBJ1-1
TGCAGTGCTCCCTGGAGTAGCTCGGAGACCCAGTACTTC	CSAPWSSSETQYF	-	TRBV20-1	-	TRBJ2-5
TGCAGCGGCTCGGACGGGGACTCCTATGGCTACACCTTC	CSGSDGDSYGYTF	-	TRBV29-1	many	TRBJ1-2
TGTGCCAGCAGCTTGGGACGGAACGTCTTTAATTCACCCCTCCACTTT	CASSLGRNVFNSPLHF	-	TRBV5-8	many	TRBJ1-6
TGTGCTAGCAGCTTAGCGCCGCTGGATGAGCAGTTCTTC	CASSLAPLDEQFF	-	TRBV7-7	many	TRBJ2-1
TGTGCCAGCTCACCACCCAGGGCTAAGTCGGGAAATGAAAAACTGTTTTTT	CASSPPRAKSGNEKLFF	-	TRBV18	few	TRBJ1-4
TGTGCCAGCAGCCCAAATAGTGGTCAGGGATACAATGAGCAGTTCTTC	CASSPNSGQGYNEQFF	-	TRBV7-9	-	TRBJ2-1
TGTGCCAGCAGCCCGAACATCGGGTCTGGCGCCTTTAGCTATGGCTACACCTTC	CASSPNIGSGAFSYGYTF	-	TRBV7-8	many	TRBJ1-2
TGTGCCAGCAGCTTAGCGGGGGGACTTCTCCCTCGCTATGGCTACACCTTC	CASSLAGGLLPRYGYTF	-	TRBV7-2	many	TRBJ1-2
TGCAGTGCCGCGCTGGCGGGGGCAGATACGCAGTATTTT	CSAALAGADTQYF	TRBD2	TRBV20-1	-	TRBJ2-3
TGCGCCAGCAGCCAGGAGCGGGGGATCACCGGGGAGCTGTTTTTT	CASSQERGITGELFF	TRBD2	TRBV5-1	-	TRBJ2-2
TGTGCCAGCAGGTCTGACAGGGGAACCTACAATGAGCAGTTCTTC	CASRSDRGTYNEQFF	TRBD1	TRBV12-3/TRBV12-4	many	TRBJ2-1
TGCAGTGCCGTGCCACGGACGGGACTAGCATCCTACGAGCAGTACTTC	CSAVPRTGLASYEQYF	TRBD2	TRBV20-1	many	TRBJ2-7
TGTGCCAGCAAACGAACAGCCACCGAGAACACCGGGGAGCTGTTTTTT	CASKRTATENTGELFF	-	TRBV7-2	many	TRBJ2-2
TGTGCCAGCAGTTCTAGACCAGCGGGGGGATCTGGGGCAGATACGCAGTATTTT	CASSSRPAGGSGADTQYF	TRBD2	TRBV6-1	-	TRBJ2-3
TGCAGTGCTGGGGGCGGAGGAAACGAGCAGTACTTC	CSAGGGGNEQYF	-	TRBV20-1	many	TRBJ2-7
TGTGCCAGCAGTTACACCGGGACAGTCGACTACAATGAGCAGTTCTTC	CASSYTGTVDYNEQFF	TRBD1	TRBV27	many	TRBJ2-1
TGTGCCAGCAGCTTCTGGGGGACAGGGGGCCCAGATACGCAGTATTTT	CASSFWGTGGPDTQYF	TRBD1	TRBV6-1	many	TRBJ2-3
TGTGCCAGCAGCCCCGGGAGGGAGAATCAGCCCCAGCATTTT	CASSPGRENQPQHF	-	TRBV7-2	many	TRBJ1-5
TGTGCCAGCAGGACTAGCGGGGGCCCGATCTTC	CASRTSGGPIF	TRBD2	TRBV2	many	TRBJ2-1
TGCGCCAGCAGTCATAACAGGATAACTTACTATGGCTACACCTTC	CASSHNRITYYGYTF	-	TRBV23-1	many	TRBJ1-2
TGTGCCAGCAGCTTTAGTCGGGACAGCAACACCGGGGAGCTGTTTTTT	CASSFSRDSNTGELFF	TRBD1	TRBV7-9	many	TRBJ2-2